The 2 T cell receptor beta chains reported below all come from one sample, sequenced in a study of blood T cell repertoires in COVID-19. Measured with immunoSEQ multiplex PCR; TCRdb has only the in-frame clones, and not every one. Of 200,000 to 250,000 clones listed, 83% are singletons. Input material: peripheral blood. The receptors originated from a woman aged 30 to 39 with COVID-19, enrolled during active disease.

The CDR3 here is CASSGTGGPYNEQFF. For the CDR3, the DNA is TGTGCCAGCAGCGGCACAGGGGGTCCCTACAATGAGCAGTTCTTC. The chain uses TRBV5-4 and TRBJ2-1; 8 positions agree with TRBD1. CDR3 length equals 15 residues. Trimming at V came to 4 bases and at J to 2 bases, leaving 5 bases not matched to a gene. Germline loops: CDR1 SGHNT, CDR2 YYREEE (reference sequence).

Only a few counts were recorded for this clone. The chain couples TRBV15 to TRBJ2-7, with D perhaps TRBD1 (5 bases). Trimming removed 8 bases at V and 5 bases at J, with 13 bases between. The CDR3 extends over 12 amino acids. CDR1 is LNHNV and CDR2 is YYDKDF in the germline V gene (reference sequence). This CDR3 is CATQGAGNEQYF. Here the CDR3 DNA reads TGTGCCACCCAAGGGGCAGGAAACGAGCAGTACTTC.